This T cell receptor beta chain was identified during a study of T cells after yellow fever vaccination. Points from the study as a whole: The booster response re-showed most primary clones: around 95% CD4, approximately 86% CD8.

The study made its TCR cDNA through 5'RACE template switching. That step introduced a universal primer site along with UMIs. MiXCR was run by TCRdb on the 5' RACE reads, yielding one entry per CDR3 protein. The table includes approximately 300,000 distinct CDR3 sequences, about 10% detected once. Per germline, CDR1 SGHTA and CDR2 FQGNSA. The CDR3 is 16 residues long. The V end was cut by 2 bases, the J end by 1 base, with 14 bases between. A word on this clonotype: Its antigen is currently unknown.

V is TRBV7-2 and J is TRBJ2-5; possibly TRBD1 or TRBD2 for D (5 bases each). This clonotype originated in a man in his late teens or twenties who received the YFV17D yellow fever vaccine. Sequences were derived from CD4+ T cells sorted from PBMCs, sampled 45 days after the yellow fever booster vaccination. CDR3 protein: CASSLFGADPQETQYF. As DNA, the CDR3 is TGTGCCAGCAGCTTATTCGGGGCCGACCCCCAAGAGACCCAGTACTTC.